The 20 T cell receptor beta chains below were found in one sample sequenced in a study of CD8 T cells in Susac syndrome. RNA was extracted with the RNeasy kit, and a quantity of roughly 0.5 to 1 ug was reverse transcribed using random hexamers. TCRdb re-derived calls from the immunoSEQ multiplex PCR reads in MiXCR, one entry per CDR3 protein. The table records about 69,000 distinct CDR3 sequences, 75% to 95% of them present only once. The specimen sequenced was CD8+ T cells from PBMCs. The source of these receptors is a human donor with multiple sclerosis.

The chain combines TRBV25-1 with TRBJ2-7, with D unresolved. The CDR3 runs to 15 residues. CDR1 is MGHDK and CDR2 is SYGVNS in the germline V gene. With 1 base removed from V and 5 bases from J, the gap between germline ends came to 15 bases. CDR3 in DNA: TGTGCCAGCAGTGAATCCATCGGGTTGAAGGACGAGCAGTACTTC. Its translation: CASSESIGLKDEQYF.

The chain couples TRBV28 to TRBJ2-3, with 7 nucleotides matching TRBD2. Germline V lookup: CDR1 MDHEN, CDR2 SYDVKM. The CDR3 contains 15 residues. V was pared by 7 bases and J by 2 bases, with 9 bases of the junction left unmatched. CDR3 in DNA: TGTGCCAGCATGAGGTCTAGCGGACTCACAGATACGCAGTATTTT. This codes for CASMRSSGLTDTQYF.

The rearrangement links TRBV20-1 to TRBJ2-5; D is possibly TRBD2 (5 bases). CDR1 is DFQATT and CDR2 is SNEGSKA in the germline V gene (reference sequence). The CDR3 consists of 16 residues. V was shortened by 0 bases and J by 4 bases, with 18 bases between the two germline ends. CDR3 protein: CSARDQSSRSLETQYF. The CDR3, as DNA: TGCAGTGCTAGAGATCAGTCTAGCAGGAGCTTAGAGACCCAGTACTTC.

The chain combines TRBV5-1 with TRBJ2-7; D might be TRBD1 (5 bases). CDR3 length: 15 amino acids. The germline V gene has CDR1 SGHRS and CDR2 YFSETQ. V lost 4 bases and J lost 6, with 20 bases in between. The chain's CDR3 is CASSAATGPTGEQYF. As DNA, the CDR3 is TGCGCCAGCAGCGCGGCTACGGGCCCTACAGGCGAGCAGTACTTC.

This chain connects TRBV13 to TRBJ2-3; 10 bases match TRBD2. Germline V gene data show CDR1 as PRHDT and CDR2 as FYEKMQ (reference sequence). The CDR3 totals 16 residues. The V segment lost 0 bases and the J segment 2 bases; nucleotides outside the gene matches: 2. CDR3 sequence: CASSLGAGGPTDTQYF. CDR3 DNA: TGTGCCAGCAGCTTAGGAGCGGGAGGGCCCACAGATACGCAGTATTTT.

The V gene is TRBV13, the J gene TRBJ2-1, with TRBD2 identical over 7 bases. Germline values: CDR1 PRHDT, CDR2 FYEKMQ (reference sequence). The CDR3 runs to 14 residues. The ends lost 5 bases at V and 1 base at J; junction bases unmatched: 2. The CDR3 region has the DNA TGTGCCAGCAGCACGGGACTATCCTACAATGAGCAGTTCTTC. This translates into CASSTGLSYNEQFF.

V gene TRBV5-1 combines with J gene TRBJ1-1; 7 nucleotides match TRBD1. The CDR3 is 14 amino acids. The germline V gene encodes CDR1 SGHRS and CDR2 YFSETQ. V lost 6 bases and J lost 2; bases outside the gene matches: 7. The CDR3 spells CASTVGQLNTEAFF. CDR3 DNA: TGCGCCAGCACCGTGGGACAGTTAAACACTGAAGCTTTCTTT.

V gene TRBV20-1 combines with J gene TRBJ2-3; D gene ambiguous. In germline, CDR1 is DFQATT, CDR2 SNEGSKA (reference sequence). V was trimmed by 1 base and J by 4 bases, leaving 9 bases between them. The CDR3 length is 13 residues. The CDR3 spells CSARGGKADTQYF. The CDR3 nucleotides read TGCAGTGCTAGAGGGGGTAAGGCAGATACGCAGTATTTT.

This chain joins TRBV2 and TRBJ2-5; TRBD2 matches at 8 bases. This CDR3 is 14 amino acids long. J gave up 2 bases and V 8 bases, and 7 bases lay outside the gene matches. Germline V gene sequence: CDR1 SNHLY, CDR2 FYNNEI. As DNA, the CDR3 is TGTGCCAGCCGTCCCGCGGGAGGACAAGAGACCCAGTACTTC. This codes for CASRPAGGQETQYF.

The V gene is TRBV24-1, the J gene TRBJ2-5, with 9 bases matching TRBD1. Looked up from germline, CDR1 is KGHDR and CDR2 is SFDVKD. The CDR3 is 19 amino acids. V shed 2 bases, J shed 5 bases, and the junction held 17 bases outside the gene matches. The CDR3 is CATSDSPPLRTGALETQYF. CDR3 coding DNA: TGTGCCACCAGTGATTCCCCCCCCCTCCGGACAGGGGCGCTGGAGACCCAGTACTTC.

This sequence joins TRBV5-1 and TRBJ2-1; D not certain. Deletions cut 4 bases from V and 5 bases from J, with 16 bases between. The V gene's germline CDR1 is SGHRS and CDR2 YFSETQ. The CDR3 spans 15 residues. In DNA form, the CDR3 reads TGCGCCAGCAGCAGCGAGCTTACACCCCACAATGAGCAGTTCTTC. Its protein is CASSSELTPHNEQFF.

The rearrangement joins TRBV20-1 to TRBJ2-7; 12 nucleotides align to TRBD2. V lost 6 bases to trimming and J lost 2 bases; unmatched junction nucleotides: 5. The length of the CDR3 is 14 residues. Per germline, CDR1 DFQATT and CDR2 SNEGSKA (reference sequence). The DNA of the CDR3 is TGCAGTGCCGTGACTAGCGGGGGCCCCTACGAGCAGTACTTC. Residues: CSAVTSGGPYEQYF.

The chain links TRBV27 to TRBJ2-7, with D perhaps matching TRBD2 (5 bases). Germline values: CDR1 MNHEY, CDR2 SMNVEV (reference sequence). CDR3 length: 14 amino acids. V lost 2 bases and J lost 5, with 13 bases in between. CDR3: CASSLGTAGNEQYF. The DNA for the CDR3 is TGTGCCAGCAGTTTAGGTACTGCGGGCAACGAGCAGTACTTC.

This chain joins TRBV20-1 and TRBJ2-1; D is perhaps TRBD1 (6 bases). Trimming pared 4 bases from V and 2 bases from J, leaving 15 bases between. CDR1 is DFQATT, CDR2 SNEGSKA, per germline (reference sequence). The CDR3 runs to 15 residues. The CDR3 DNA follows: TGCAGTGCTAATCCTCTGGACAGAACCTACAATGAGCAGTTCTTC. Translated, it gives CSANPLDRTYNEQFF.

The chain combines TRBV30 with TRBJ2-3; TRBD2 aligns across 9 bases. Germline V lookup: CDR1 GTSNPN, CDR2 SVGIG (reference sequence). Trimming at V came to 5 bases and at J to 5 bases, leaving 5 bases not matched to a gene. The CDR3 length is 13 residues. The CDR3 DNA sequence: TGTGCCTGGGGACTAGCGCTGGGAGATACGCAGTATTTT. Its protein product is CAWGLALGDTQYF.

The V call is TRBV20-1, the J call TRBJ2-1; D is unresolved. There are 11 residues in the CDR3. The V gene lost 3 bases and the J gene lost 7 bases, with 7 bases spanning the gap. CDR1 DFQATT and CDR2 SNEGSKA come from the germline V gene (reference sequence). Written as DNA, the CDR3 is TGCAGTGCTAGCAAGAGTAATGAGCAGTTCTTC. Residues: CSASKSNEQFF.

V usage is TRBV3-1 and J usage is TRBJ1-2, with D tentatively TRBD1 (5 bases). Germline V CDR1 and CDR2: LGHDT, YNNKEL (reference sequence). V was clipped by 1 base and J by 0 bases, with 9 bases between them. CDR3 size: 15 residues. The CDR3: CASSQVDTPNYGYTF. CDR3 in DNA: TGTGCCAGCAGCCAAGTGGACACACCTAACTATGGCTACACCTTC. The complete variable domain, with remaining parts taken from reference TRBV3-1 and TRBJ1-2, reads DTAVSQTPKYLVTQMGNDKSIKCEQNLGHDTMYWYKQDSKKFLKIMFSYNNKELIINETVPNRFSPKSPDKAHLNLHINSLELGDSAVYFCASSQVDTPNYGYTFGSGTRLTVV.

V usage is TRBV27 and J usage is TRBJ2-2; D is perhaps TRBD1 or TRBD2 (5 bases each). Germline values: CDR1 MNHEY, CDR2 SMNVEV (reference sequence). The ends were cut back, 6 bases at V and 7 bases at J, with 18 bases in the middle. The CDR3 loop spans 15 amino acids. DNA of the CDR3: TGTGCCAGCAGACCCGGGACCGCCTTCGGCGGGGAGCTGTTTTTT. It yields the protein CASRPGTAFGGELFF.

This chain uses TRBV19 with TRBJ2-7; possibly TRBD1 or TRBD2 for D (5 bases each). The CDR3 is 14 residues long. Germline CDR1 is LNHDA and CDR2 is SQIVND (reference sequence). V was clipped by 5 bases and J by 2 bases, with 13 bases between them. CDR3 nucleotide sequence: TGTGCCAGTAGTCCGGGACGGAGCACCTACGAGCAGTACTTC. It codes for CASSPGRSTYEQYF.

The genes are TRBV6-1 and TRBJ1-6; D unresolved. This CDR3 contains 17 residues. V gave up 2 bases and J gave up 0 bases, with 11 bases separating them. Germline V gene data show CDR1 as MNHNS and CDR2 as SASEGT. The CDR3 DNA sequence: TGTGCCAGCAGTGAATCCCCACGCAGCTCCTATAATTCACCCCTCCACTTT. It codes for CASSESPRSSYNSPLHF.